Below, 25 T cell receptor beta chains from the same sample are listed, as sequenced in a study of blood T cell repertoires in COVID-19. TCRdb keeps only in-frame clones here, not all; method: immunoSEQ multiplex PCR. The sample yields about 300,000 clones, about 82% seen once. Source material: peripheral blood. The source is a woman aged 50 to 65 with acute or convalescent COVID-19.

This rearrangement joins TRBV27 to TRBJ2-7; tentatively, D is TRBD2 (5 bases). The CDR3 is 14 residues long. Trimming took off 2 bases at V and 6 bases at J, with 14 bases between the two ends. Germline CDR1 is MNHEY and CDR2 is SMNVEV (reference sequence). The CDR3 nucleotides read TGTGCCAGCAGTTTACTGCTGTCGGGAAGCGAGCAGTACTTC. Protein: CASSLLLSGSEQYF.

CDR3 DNA: TGTGCCTGGAGTAGCATGGGAGTCTATGGCTACACCTTC. It specifies CAWSSMGVYGYTF. The chain uses TRBV30 and TRBJ1-2; D call uncertain. Germline CDR1 and CDR2: GTSNPN and SVGIG (reference sequence). V was trimmed by 2 bases and J by 4 bases, leaving 11 bases between them. This CDR3 comprises 13 residues.

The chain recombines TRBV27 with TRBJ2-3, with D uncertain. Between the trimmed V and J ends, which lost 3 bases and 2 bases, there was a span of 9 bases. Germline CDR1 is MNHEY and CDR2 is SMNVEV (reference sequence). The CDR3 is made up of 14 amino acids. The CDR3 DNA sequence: TGTGCCAGCAGTTTGGAAAGCGCCACAGATACGCAGTATTTT. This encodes CASSLESATDTQYF.

The CDR3 loop reads CASSAQGAVAYEQYF. CDR3 nucleotides: TGTGCCAGCAGCGCGCAGGGGGCGGTCGCCTACGAGCAGTACTTC. The J gene is TRBJ2-7, the V gene TRBV9; 8 bases line up with TRBD1. The CDR3 spans 15 residues. Germline CDR1 reads SGDLS; CDR2 reads YYNGEE. The V segment lost 3 bases and the J segment 2 bases; nucleotides outside the gene matches: 7.

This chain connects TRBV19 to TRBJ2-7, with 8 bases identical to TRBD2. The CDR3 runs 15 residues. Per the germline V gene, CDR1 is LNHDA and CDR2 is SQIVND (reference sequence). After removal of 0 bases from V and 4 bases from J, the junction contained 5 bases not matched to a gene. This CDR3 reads CASSIDRAGAYEQYF. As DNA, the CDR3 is TGTGCCAGTAGTATAGATCGAGCGGGAGCTTACGAGCAGTACTTC.

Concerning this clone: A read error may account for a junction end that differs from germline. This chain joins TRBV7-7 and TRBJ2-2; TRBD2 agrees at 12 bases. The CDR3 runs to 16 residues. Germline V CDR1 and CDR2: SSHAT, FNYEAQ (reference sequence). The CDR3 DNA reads TGTGCTAGCAGCTTCGGACTAGCGGGAACCACCGGGGAGCTGTTTTTT. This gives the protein CASSFGLAGTTGELFF.

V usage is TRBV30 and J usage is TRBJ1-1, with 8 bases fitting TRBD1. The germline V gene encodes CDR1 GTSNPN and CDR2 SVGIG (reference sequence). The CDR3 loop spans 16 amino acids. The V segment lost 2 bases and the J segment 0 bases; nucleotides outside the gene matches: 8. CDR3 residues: CAWSPRQGIMNTEAFF. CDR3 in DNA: TGTGCCTGGAGTCCCCGACAGGGGATCATGAACACTGAAGCTTTCTTT.

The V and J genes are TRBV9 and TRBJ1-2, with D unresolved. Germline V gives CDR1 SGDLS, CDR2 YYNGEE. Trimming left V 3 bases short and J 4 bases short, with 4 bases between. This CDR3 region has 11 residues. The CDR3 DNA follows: TGTGCCAGCAGCGCCATCTATGGCTACACCTTC. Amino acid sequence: CASSAIYGYTF.

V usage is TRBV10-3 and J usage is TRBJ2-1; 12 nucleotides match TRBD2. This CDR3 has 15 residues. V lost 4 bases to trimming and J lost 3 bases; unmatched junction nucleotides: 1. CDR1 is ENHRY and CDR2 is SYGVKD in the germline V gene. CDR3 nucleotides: TGTGCCATCAGTGGGACTAGCGGGGTCTACAATGAGCAGTTCTTC. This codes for CAISGTSGVYNEQFF.

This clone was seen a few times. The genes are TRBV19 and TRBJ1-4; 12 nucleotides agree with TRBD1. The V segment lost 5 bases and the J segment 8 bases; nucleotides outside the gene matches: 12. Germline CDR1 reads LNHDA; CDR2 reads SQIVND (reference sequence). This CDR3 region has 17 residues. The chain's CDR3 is CASSAGTGGASAEKLFF. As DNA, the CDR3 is TGTGCCAGTAGTGCCGGGACAGGGGGCGCCTCAGCGGAAAAACTGTTTTTT.

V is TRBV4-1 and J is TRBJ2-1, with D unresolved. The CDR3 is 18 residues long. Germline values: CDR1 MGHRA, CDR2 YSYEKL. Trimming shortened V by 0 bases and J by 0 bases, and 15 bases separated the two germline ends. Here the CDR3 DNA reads TGCGCCAGCAGCCAAGAACTTCGGAGCCCCATCTCCTACAATGAGCAGTTCTTC. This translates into CASSQELRSPISYNEQFF.

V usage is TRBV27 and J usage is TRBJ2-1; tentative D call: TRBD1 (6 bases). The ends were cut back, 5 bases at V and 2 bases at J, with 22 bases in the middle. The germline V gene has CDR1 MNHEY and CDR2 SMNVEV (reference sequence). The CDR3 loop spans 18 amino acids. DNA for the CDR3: TGTGCCAGCAGTGCCCTAGGCGGACAGACAATAGCCTACAATGAGCAGTTCTTC. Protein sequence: CASSALGGQTIAYNEQFF.

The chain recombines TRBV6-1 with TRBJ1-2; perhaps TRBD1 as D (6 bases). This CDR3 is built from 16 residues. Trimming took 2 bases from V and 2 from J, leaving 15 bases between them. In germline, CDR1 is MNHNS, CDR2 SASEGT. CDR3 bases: TGTGCCAGCAGTGAATTGGGGGGGGGCTCCAACTATGGCTACACCTTC. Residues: CASSELGGGSNYGYTF.

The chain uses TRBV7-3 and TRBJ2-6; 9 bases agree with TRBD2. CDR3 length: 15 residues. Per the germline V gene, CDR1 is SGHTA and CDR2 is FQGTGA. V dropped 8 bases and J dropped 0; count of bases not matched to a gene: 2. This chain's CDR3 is CASGAGGSGANVLTF. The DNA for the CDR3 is TGTGCCAGCGGAGCGGGGGGCTCTGGGGCCAACGTCCTGACTTTC.

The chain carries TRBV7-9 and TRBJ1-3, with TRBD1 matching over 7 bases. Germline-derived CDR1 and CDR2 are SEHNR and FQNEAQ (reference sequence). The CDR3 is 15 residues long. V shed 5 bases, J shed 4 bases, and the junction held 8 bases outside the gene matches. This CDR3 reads CASSPGTVHGNTIYF. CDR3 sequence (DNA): TGTGCCAGCAGCCCCGGGACAGTACACGGAAACACCATATATTTT.

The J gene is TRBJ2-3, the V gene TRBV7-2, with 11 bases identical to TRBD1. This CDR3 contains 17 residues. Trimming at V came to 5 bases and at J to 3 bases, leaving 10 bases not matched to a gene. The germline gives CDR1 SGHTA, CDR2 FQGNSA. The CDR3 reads CASSPRGGTGGTDTQYF. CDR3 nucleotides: TGTGCCAGCAGCCCCAGGGGCGGGACAGGGGGGACAGATACGCAGTATTTT.

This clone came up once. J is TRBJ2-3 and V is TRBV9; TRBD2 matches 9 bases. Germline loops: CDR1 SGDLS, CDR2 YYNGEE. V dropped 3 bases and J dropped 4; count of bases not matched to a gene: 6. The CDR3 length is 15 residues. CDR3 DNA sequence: TGTGCCAGCAGCGGTAGCGGGAGTCGGGCAGATACGCAGTATTTT. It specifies CASSGSGSRADTQYF. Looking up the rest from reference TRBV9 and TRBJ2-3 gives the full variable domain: DSGVTQTPKHLITATGQRVTLRCSPRSGDLSVYWYQQSLDQGLQFLIQYYNGEERAKGNILERFSAQQFPDLHSELNLSSLELGDSALYFCASSGSGSRADTQYFGPGTRLTVL.

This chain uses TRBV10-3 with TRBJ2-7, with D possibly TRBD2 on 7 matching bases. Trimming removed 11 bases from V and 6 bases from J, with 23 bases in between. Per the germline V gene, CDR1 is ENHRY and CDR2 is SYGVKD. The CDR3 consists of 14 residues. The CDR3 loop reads CASTGGGGSLEQYF. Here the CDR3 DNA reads TGTGCCTCGACCGGGGGCGGGGGCTCTCTCGAGCAGTACTTC.

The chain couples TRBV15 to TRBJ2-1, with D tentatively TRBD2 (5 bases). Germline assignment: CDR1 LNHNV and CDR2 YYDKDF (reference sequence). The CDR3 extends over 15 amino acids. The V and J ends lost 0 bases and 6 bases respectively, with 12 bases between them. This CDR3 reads CATSREWENSNEQFF. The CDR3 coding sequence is TGTGCCACCAGCAGAGAGTGGGAGAATAGCAATGAGCAGTTCTTC.

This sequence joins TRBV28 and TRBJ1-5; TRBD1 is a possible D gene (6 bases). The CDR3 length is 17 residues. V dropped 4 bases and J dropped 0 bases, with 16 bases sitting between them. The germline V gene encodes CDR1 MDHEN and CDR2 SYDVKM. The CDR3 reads CASSSVGTKYSNQPQHF. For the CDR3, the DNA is TGTGCCAGCAGTTCTGTGGGGACAAAGTATAGCAATCAGCCCCAGCATTTT.

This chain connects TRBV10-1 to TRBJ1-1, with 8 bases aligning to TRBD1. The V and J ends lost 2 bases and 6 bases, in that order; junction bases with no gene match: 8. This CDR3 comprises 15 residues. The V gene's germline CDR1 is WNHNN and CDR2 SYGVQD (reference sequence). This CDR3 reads CASSEPEQGVAEAFF. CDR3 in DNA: TGCGCCAGCAGTGAGCCCGAACAGGGGGTGGCTGAAGCTTTCTTT.

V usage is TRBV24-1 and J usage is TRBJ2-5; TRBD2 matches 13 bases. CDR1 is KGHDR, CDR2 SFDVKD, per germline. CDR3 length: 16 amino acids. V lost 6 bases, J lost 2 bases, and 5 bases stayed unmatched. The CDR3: CATSFGGLAGQETQYF. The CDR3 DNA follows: TGTGCCACCAGTTTTGGGGGACTAGCGGGACAAGAGACCCAGTACTTC.

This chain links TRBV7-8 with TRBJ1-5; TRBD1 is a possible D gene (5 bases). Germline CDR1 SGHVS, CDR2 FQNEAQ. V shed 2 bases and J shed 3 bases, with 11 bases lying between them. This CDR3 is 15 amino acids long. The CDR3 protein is CASSLTGGYNQPQHF. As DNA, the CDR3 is TGTGCCAGCAGCTTAACGGGGGGATACAATCAGCCCCAGCATTTT.

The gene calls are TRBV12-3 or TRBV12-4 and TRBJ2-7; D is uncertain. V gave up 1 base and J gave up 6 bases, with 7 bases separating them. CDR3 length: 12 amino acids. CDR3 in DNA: TGTGCCAGCAGTTTAGGAGGAATCGAGCAGTACTTC. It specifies CASSLGGIEQYF.

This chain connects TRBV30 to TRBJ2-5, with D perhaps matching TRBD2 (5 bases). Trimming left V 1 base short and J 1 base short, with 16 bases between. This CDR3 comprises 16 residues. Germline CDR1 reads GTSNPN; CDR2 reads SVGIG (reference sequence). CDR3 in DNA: TGTGCCTGGAGTGGGGCGGCGAGGGTCCTCCAAGAGACCCAGTACTTC. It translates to CAWSGAARVLQETQYF.